The clone carrying this T cell receptor (beta chain) was recorded a few times. The CDR3 totals 14 residues. CDR1 and CDR2 from the germline V gene are MDHEN and SYDVKM. The V end was cut by 5 bases, the J end by 0 bases, with 8 bases between. This sample is part of a study of T cells in Graves' hyperthyroidism and ophthalmopathy. On the basis of clinical symptoms, serum thyroxine and TRAb, thyroid ultrasound and orbital computed tomography, diagnoses were made. Amplification targeted TCR beta CDR3 regions from RNA transcripts. Primed by the HTBI set, a first-round RT-PCR was run on the TCR CDR3. TCRdb redid the calling of the multiplex PCR reads with MiXCR, one entry per CDR3 protein. This table has 250,000 to 300,000 distinct CDR3 sequences, roughly 15% appearing once.

V and J are TRBV28 and TRBJ1-3; D perhaps matches TRBD1 (5 bases). Sequencing was carried out using blood. The sequence was collected from a woman in her 50s with Graves' hyperthyroidism that later progressed to Graves' ophthalmopathy. CDR3 nucleotide sequence: TGTGCCAGCAGTGACAGACGCTCTGGAAACACCATATATTTT. Its translation is CASSDRRSGNTIYF.